This T cell receptor (beta chain) emerged from a study of T cells in Graves' hyperthyroidism and ophthalmopathy. Study-wide results and limits: Ophthalmopathy was separated from stable hyperthyroidism by a 13 V-J model.

In making diagnoses, clinical symptoms, serum thyroxine and TRAb, thyroid ultrasound and orbital computed tomography were all used. About 10 ml of fresh peripheral blood supplied the PBMCs. This clonotype was picked up many times. Its target is not known. The CDR3 is 15 amino acids. Trimming left V 3 bases short and J 0 bases short, with 9 bases between. Amplified regions were TCR beta CDR3 sequences from RNA transcripts. Using the HTBI primer set, a first-round RT-PCR was run on the TCR CDR3. TCRdb called the multiplex PCR reads again in MiXCR, with one record for every CDR3 protein. The table shows some 510,000 distinct CDR3 sequences, with roughly 20% occurring only once.

The sequence came from a man between 18 and 35 years old with Graves' hyperthyroidism. Sequencing input: blood. V usage is TRBV12-3 or TRBV12-4 and J usage is TRBJ1-5, with a tentative D call TRBD1 (5 bases). This chain's CDR3 is CASSFAGYSNQPQHF. The CDR3 nucleotides are TGTGCCAGCAGTTTCGCAGGGTATAGCAATCAGCCCCAGCATTTT.